This TCR beta chain came from a study of T cell responses to AZD1222 COVID-19 vaccine. This CDR3 region has 17 residues. CDR1 KGHSH and CDR2 LQKENI come from the germline V gene. The ends lost 2 bases at V and 0 bases at J; junction bases unmatched: 8. The assay was immunoSEQ multiplex PCR, and TCRdb's table has in-frame clones only and misses some. The table includes 200,000 or so clones, over 85% detected once. The sequence came from an adult who received the AZD1222 COVID-19 vaccine. The material sequenced was peripheral blood, taken 28 days after the second AZD1222 dose. The J gene is TRBJ2-3, the V gene TRBV18; 7 bases map to TRBD1. The CDR3 DNA is TGTGCCAGCTCACCATATGCCGGGACAGCAAGCACAGATACGCAGTATTTT. Protein sequence: CASSPYAGTASTDTQYF.